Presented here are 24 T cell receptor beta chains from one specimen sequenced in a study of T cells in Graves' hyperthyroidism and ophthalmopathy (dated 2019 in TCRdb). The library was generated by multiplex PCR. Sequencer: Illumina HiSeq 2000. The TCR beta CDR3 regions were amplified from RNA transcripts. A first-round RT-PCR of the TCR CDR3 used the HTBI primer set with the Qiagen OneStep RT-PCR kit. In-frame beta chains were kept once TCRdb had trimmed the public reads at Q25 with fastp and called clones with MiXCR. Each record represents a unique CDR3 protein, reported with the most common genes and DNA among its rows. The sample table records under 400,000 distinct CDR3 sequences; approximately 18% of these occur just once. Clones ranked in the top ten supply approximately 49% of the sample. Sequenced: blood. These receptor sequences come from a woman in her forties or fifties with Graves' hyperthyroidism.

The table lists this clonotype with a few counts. Here the CDR3 reads CASSIGPSGAGVADTQYF. In DNA form, the CDR3 reads TGTGCCAGTAGTATAGGCCCCTCTGGAGCGGGGGTGGCAGATACGCAGTATTTT. The chain is built from TRBV19 and TRBJ2-3; TRBD2 aligns across 8 bases. Germline V lookup: CDR1 LNHDA, CDR2 SQIVND (reference sequence). The CDR3 spans 18 residues. The ends lost 1 base at V and 4 bases at J; junction bases unmatched: 13.

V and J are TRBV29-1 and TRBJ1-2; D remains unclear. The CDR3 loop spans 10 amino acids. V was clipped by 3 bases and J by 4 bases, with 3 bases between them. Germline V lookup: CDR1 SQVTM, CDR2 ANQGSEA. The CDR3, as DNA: TGCAGCGTTGAGAGCTATGGCTACACCTTC. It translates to CSVESYGYTF.

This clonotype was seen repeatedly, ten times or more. CDR3 nucleotides: TGTGCCAGCAGTTTACGGGGGCTGTGGGAAAAACTGTTTTTT. The encoded protein is CASSLRGLWEKLFF. The V gene is TRBV12-3 or TRBV12-4, the J gene TRBJ1-4, with a tentative D call TRBD1 (6 bases). This CDR3 region has 14 residues. With 2 bases removed from V and 8 bases from J, the gap between germline ends came to 12 bases.

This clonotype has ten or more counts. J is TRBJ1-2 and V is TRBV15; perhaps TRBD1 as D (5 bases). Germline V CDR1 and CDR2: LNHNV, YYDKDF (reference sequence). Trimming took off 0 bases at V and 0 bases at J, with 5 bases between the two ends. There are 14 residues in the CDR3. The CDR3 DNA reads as TGTGCCACCAGCAGAGACAGGGCTAACTATGGCTACACCTTC. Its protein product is CATSRDRANYGYTF.

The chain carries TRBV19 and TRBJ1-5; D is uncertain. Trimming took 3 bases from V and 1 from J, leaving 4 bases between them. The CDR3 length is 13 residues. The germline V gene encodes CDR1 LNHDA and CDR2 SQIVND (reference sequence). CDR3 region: CASSIESNQPQHF. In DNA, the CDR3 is TGTGCCAGTAGTATTGAAAGCAATCAGCCCCAGCATTTT.

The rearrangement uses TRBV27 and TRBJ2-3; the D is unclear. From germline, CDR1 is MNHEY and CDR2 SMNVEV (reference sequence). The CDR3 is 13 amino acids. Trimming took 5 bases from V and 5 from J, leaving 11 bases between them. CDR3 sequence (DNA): TGTGCCAGCAGTCCACACCCCATAGATACGCAGTATTTT. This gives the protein CASSPHPIDTQYF.

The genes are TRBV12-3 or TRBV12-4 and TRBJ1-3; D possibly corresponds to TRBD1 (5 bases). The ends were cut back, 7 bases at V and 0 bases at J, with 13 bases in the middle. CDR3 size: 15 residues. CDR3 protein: CASNLQGYSGNTIYF. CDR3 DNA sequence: TGTGCCAGCAACCTTCAGGGCTACTCTGGAAACACCATATATTTT.

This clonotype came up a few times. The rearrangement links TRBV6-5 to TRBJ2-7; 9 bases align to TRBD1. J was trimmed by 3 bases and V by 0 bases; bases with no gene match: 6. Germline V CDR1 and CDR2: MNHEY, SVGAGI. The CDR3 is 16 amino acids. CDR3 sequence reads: CASSYSLTGGGYEQYF. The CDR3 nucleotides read TGTGCCAGCAGTTACTCCCTGACAGGGGGAGGCTACGAGCAGTACTTC.

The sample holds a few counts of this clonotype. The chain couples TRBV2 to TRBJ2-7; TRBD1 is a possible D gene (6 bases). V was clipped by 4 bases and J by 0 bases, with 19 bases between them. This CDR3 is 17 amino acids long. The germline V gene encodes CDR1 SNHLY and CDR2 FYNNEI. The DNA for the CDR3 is TGTGCCAGCAGTGCACTCACGACAGGAATTATCTCCTACGAGCAGTACTTC. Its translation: CASSALTTGIISYEQYF.

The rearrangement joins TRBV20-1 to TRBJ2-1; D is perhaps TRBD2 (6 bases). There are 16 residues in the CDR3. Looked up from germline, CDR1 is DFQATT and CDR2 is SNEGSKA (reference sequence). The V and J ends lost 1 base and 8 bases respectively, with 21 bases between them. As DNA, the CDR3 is TGCAGTGCTAGAGCCCTATCCAGGGAGGTTTGGCATGAGCAGTTCTTC. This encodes CSARALSREVWHEQFF.

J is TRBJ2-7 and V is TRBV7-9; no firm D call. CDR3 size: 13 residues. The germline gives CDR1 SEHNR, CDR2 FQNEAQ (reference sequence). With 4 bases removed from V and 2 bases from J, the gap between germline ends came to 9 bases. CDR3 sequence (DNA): TGTGCCAGCAGCTCAAAAGAAACCTACGAGCAGTACTTC. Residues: CASSSKETYEQYF.

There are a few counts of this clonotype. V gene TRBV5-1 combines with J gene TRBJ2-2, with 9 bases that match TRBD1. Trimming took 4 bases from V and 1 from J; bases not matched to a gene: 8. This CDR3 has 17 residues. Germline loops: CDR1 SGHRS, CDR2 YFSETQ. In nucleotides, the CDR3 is TGCGCCAGCAGCCCGCCGGGGACAGGGTGGAACACCGGGGAGCTGTTTTTT. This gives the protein CASSPPGTGWNTGELFF.

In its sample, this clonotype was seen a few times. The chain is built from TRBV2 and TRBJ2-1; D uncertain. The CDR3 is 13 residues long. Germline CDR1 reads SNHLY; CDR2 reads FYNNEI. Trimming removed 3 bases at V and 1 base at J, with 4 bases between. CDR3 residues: CASSDRSYNEQFF. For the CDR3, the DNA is TGTGCCAGCAGTGACCGATCCTACAATGAGCAGTTCTTC. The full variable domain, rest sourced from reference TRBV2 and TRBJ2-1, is EPEVTQTPSHQVTQMGQEVILRCVPISNHLYFYWYRQILGQKVEFLVSFYNNEISEKSEIFDDQFSVERPDGSNFTLKIRSTKLEDSAMYFCASSDRSYNEQFFGPGTRLTVL.

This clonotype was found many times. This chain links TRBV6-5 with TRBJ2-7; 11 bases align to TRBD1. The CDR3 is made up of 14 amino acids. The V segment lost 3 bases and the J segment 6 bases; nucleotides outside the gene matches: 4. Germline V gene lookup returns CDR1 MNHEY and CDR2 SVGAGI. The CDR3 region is CASSYGTGGIEQYF. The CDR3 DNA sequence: TGTGCCAGCAGTTATGGGACAGGGGGGATCGAGCAGTACTTC.

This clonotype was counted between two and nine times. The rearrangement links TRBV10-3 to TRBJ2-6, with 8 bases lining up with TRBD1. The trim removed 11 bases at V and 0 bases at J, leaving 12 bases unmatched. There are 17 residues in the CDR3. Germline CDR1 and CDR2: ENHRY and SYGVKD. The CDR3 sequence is CAATRGLLISGANVLTF. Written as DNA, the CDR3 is TGTGCCGCAACCAGGGGGCTATTGATCTCTGGGGCCAACGTCCTGACTTTC.

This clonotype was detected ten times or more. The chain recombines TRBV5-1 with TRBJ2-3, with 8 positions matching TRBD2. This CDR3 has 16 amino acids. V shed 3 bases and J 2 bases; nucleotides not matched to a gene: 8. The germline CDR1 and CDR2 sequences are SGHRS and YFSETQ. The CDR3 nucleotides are TGCGCCAGCAGCTCGGGGACTAGGGTGGACACAGATACGCAGTATTTT. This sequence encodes CASSSGTRVDTDTQYF.

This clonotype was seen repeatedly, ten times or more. In DNA form, the CDR3 reads TGCAGTGCTAGGGGACAGGGAGGAGGGGAGACCCAGTACTTC. Its protein is CSARGQGGGETQYF. V gene TRBV20-1 combines with J gene TRBJ2-5, with 9 bases lining up with TRBD1. Germline V gene lookup returns CDR1 DFQATT and CDR2 SNEGSKA (reference sequence). The V gene end was trimmed by 3 bases and the J gene end by 5 bases; junction bases not matched to a gene: 7. This CDR3 has 14 residues.

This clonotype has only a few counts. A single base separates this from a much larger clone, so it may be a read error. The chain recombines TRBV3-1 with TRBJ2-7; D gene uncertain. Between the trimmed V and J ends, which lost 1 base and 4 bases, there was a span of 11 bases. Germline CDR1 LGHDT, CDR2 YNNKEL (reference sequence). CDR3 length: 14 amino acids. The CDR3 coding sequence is TGTGCCAGCAGCCAAGTGGCCGTTTCTTACGAGCAGTACGTC. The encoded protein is CASSQVAVSYEQYV.

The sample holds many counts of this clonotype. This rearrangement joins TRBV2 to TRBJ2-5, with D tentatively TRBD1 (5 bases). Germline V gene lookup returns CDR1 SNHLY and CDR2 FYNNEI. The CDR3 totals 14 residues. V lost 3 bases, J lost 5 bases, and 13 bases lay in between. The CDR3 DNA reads TGTGCCAGCAGTGATTGGGGCGTCGGGGAGACCCAGTACTTC. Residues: CASSDWGVGETQYF. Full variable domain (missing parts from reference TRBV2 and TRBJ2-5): EPEVTQTPSHQVTQMGQEVILRCVPISNHLYFYWYRQILGQKVEFLVSFYNNEISEKSEIFDDQFSVERPDGSNFTLKIRSTKLEDSAMYFCASSDWGVGETQYFGPGTRLLVL.

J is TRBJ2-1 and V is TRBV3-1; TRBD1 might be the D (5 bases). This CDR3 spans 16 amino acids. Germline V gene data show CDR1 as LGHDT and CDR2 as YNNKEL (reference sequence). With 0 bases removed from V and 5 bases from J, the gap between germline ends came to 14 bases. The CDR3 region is CASSQDQQAPHNEQFF. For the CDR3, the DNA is TGTGCCAGCAGCCAAGATCAACAGGCCCCCCACAATGAGCAGTTCTTC.

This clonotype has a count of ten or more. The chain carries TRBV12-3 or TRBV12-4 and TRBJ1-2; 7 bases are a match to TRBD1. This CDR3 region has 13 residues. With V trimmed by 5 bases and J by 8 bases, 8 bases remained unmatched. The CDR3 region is CASSRQGSRGYTF. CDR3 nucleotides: TGTGCCAGCAGTCGACAGGGATCTCGCGGCTACACCTTC.

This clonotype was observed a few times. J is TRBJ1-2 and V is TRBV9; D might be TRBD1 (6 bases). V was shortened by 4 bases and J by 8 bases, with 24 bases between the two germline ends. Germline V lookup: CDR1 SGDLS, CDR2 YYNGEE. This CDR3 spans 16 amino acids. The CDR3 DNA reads TGTGCCAGCAGCACCAGCCCGAAGGACAGTGAAAGGGGCTACACCTTC. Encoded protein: CASSTSPKDSERGYTF. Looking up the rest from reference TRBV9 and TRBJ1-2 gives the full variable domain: DSGVTQTPKHLITATGQRVTLRCSPRSGDLSVYWYQQSLDQGLQFLIQYYNGEERAKGNILERFSAQQFPDLHSELNLSSLELGDSALYFCASSTSPKDSERGYTFGSGTRLTVV.

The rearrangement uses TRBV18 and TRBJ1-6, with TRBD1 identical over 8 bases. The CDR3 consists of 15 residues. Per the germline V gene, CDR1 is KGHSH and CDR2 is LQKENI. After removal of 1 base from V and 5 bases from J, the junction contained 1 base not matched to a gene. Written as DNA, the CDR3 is TGTGCCAGCTCACCACAGACAGGGGATAATTCACCCCTCCACTTT. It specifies CASSPQTGDNSPLHF.

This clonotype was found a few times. The CDR3 DNA sequence: TGTGCCAGCAGCGGGACCGAGATGACCGGGGAGCTGTTTTTT. Translated: CASSGTEMTGELFF. The V call is TRBV9, the J call TRBJ2-2, with D unclear. Germline V CDR1 and CDR2: SGDLS, YYNGEE. This CDR3 region has 14 residues. V shed 3 bases and J shed 5 bases, with 11 bases lying between them.